The TCR beta chain under discussion was sequenced for a study of post-analysis software for immune sequencing data. The authors incorporated unique molecular identifiers into the TCR beta cDNA libraries. TCRdb processed the PCR reads anew with MiXCR; each CDR3 protein has one entry. The sample records 430,000 or so distinct CDR3 sequences, roughly 38% being singletons. Details on this clonotype: Its antigen is unknown.

With V trimmed by 3 bases and J by 10 bases, 4 bases remained unmatched. The CDR3 has 14 amino acids. Germline V gives CDR1 SGHRS, CDR2 YFSETQ. Overall study results and limits: Higher frequency in patients than in controls was seen for roughly five TRBV segments, with TRBV5-6, TRBV5-1 and TRBV20-1 among them.

This rearrangement joins TRBV5-1 to TRBJ2-3; 14 nucleotides align to TRBD2. The clonotype comes from a girl aged 2 to 10 with multiple sclerosis. The sequencing sample was made of blood. The CDR3 DNA is TGCGCCAGCAGCTCCGGACTAGCGGGGGGCCCGCAGTATTTT. Protein sequence: CASSSGLAGGPQYF.